This T cell receptor (beta chain) was recovered during a study of early T cells in non-severe SARS-CoV-2 infection. Each CDR3 protein is one row after TCRdb ran MiXCR on the 5' RACE reads. The sample lists around 50,000 distinct CDR3 sequences, over 9.5% occurring once. The CDR3 covers 14 residues. The V gene lost 4 bases and the J gene lost 3 bases, with 11 bases spanning the gap. Germline loops: CDR1 SGHNT, CDR2 YENEEA. The source material was whole blood. This TCR derives from an adult who was a healthcare worker with PCR-confirmed SARS-CoV-2 infection or an uninfected control (not recorded which). The chain has TRBV11-3 and TRBJ2-3, with D possibly being TRBD2 (5 bases). DNA for the CDR3: TGTGCCAGCAGCTCCCGGACGGGGACAGATACGCAGTATTTT. Residues: CASSSRTGTDTQYF.